The source of this T cell receptor (beta chain) is a study of sequential checkpoint blockade in melanoma. Trimming removed 11 bases at V and 7 bases at J, with 18 bases between. Germline V gene sequence: CDR1 MNHGY, CDR2 SAAAGT. The length of the CDR3 is 14 residues. Sequenced by immunoSEQ multiplex PCR; TCRdb stores in-frame clones only, minus some. This table has 2,500 or so clones, approximately 17% appearing once. Study results and caveats: In arm A, pretreatment tumor clonality was associated with response.

This clone was seen a handful of times. What it binds is not known. Regarding treatment: randomized to nivolumab then ipilimumab (arm A) or the reverse (arm B). This sequence joins TRBV6-8 and TRBJ1-6; perhaps TRBD1 as D (6 bases). This sample comprised tumor tissue (inferred from file names), obtained from a patient given nivolumab and ipilimumab in sequence. The receptor comes from a human donor with melanoma. CDR3: CAGGGGFGNSPLHF. For the CDR3, the DNA is TGTGCCGGGGGGGGCGGCTTTGGAAATTCACCCCTCCACTTT.